Listed below are T cell receptor beta chains from one sample, sequenced in a study of T-cell memory formation after mild COVID-19. TCRdb fed the 5' RACE reads into MiXCR, producing one record per CDR3 protein. The table lists fewer than 600,000 distinct CDR3 sequences, roughly 20% of them singletons. Sequenced sample: PBMCs or a T cell subset sorted from them (not recorded which). The receptors derive from an adult woman who had mild COVID-19 (a few samples of this study predate the infection). Cell type and time point are not known. Each CDR3 is given with its conserved first and last residue. A D gene is named only where the DNA matches it firmly. Clone size, where shown, is once, few, many, or a class for clones that have expanded.

J gene: TRBJ2-7; clone size: NA; V gene: TRBV12-3/TRBV12-4; D gene: TRBD2; CDR3 length: 15; CDR3 DNA: TGTGCCAGCAGTTCCGTAGCGGGAGGCACCTACGAGCAGTACTTC; CDR3 protein: CASSSVAGGTYEQYF
J gene: TRBJ1-6; clone size: NA; V gene: TRBV7-2; D gene: NA; CDR3 length: 15; CDR3 DNA: TGTGCCAGCAGCCAACATGGACGGAGCAATTCACCCCTCCACTTT; CDR3 protein: CASSQHGRSNSPLHF
J gene: TRBJ2-2; clone size: few; V gene: TRBV6-2/TRBV6-3; D gene: TRBD1; CDR3 length: 15; CDR3 DNA: TGTGCCAGCAGTTCACAGGGGAAGGGGACCGGGGAGCTGTTTTTT; CDR3 protein: CASSSQGKGTGELFF
J gene: TRBJ2-1; clone size: NA; V gene: TRBV2; D gene: NA; CDR3 length: 10; CDR3 DNA: TGTGCCAGGGGAGGCGGTGAGCAGTTCTTC; CDR3 protein: CARGGGEQFF
J gene: TRBJ2-2; clone size: NA; V gene: TRBV5-1; D gene: TRBD2; CDR3 length: 16; CDR3 DNA: TGCGCCAGCAGCCTAACCGCCACTAGCGACACCGGGGAGCTGTTTTTT; CDR3 protein: CASSLTATSDTGELFF
J gene: TRBJ1-2; clone size: few; V gene: TRBV6-5; D gene: NA; CDR3 length: 15; CDR3 DNA: TGTGCCAGCAGCAGCTCAGAATATAGAAGCTATGGCTACACCTTC; CDR3 protein: CASSSSEYRSYGYTF
J gene: TRBJ2-7; clone size: many; V gene: TRBV6-2/TRBV6-3; D gene: TRBD1; CDR3 length: 15; CDR3 DNA: TGTGCCAGCAGTTACTCCGGCGAGGGGGCTTACGAGCAGTACTTC; CDR3 protein: CASSYSGEGAYEQYF
J gene: TRBJ1-3; clone size: NA; V gene: TRBV7-9; D gene: NA; CDR3 length: 14; CDR3 DNA: TGTGCCAGCAGCAATAGGGCCTCTGGAAACACCATATATTTT; CDR3 protein: CASSNRASGNTIYF
J gene: TRBJ2-6; clone size: NA; V gene: TRBV7-2; D gene: NA; CDR3 length: 20; CDR3 DNA: TGTGCCAGCAGCCCCCGGGGTCTTGGGAGCCTCCGCTCTGGGGCCAACGTCCTGACTTTC; CDR3 protein: CASSPRGLGSLRSGANVLTF
J gene: TRBJ2-7; clone size: NA; V gene: TRBV24-1; D gene: TRBD2; CDR3 length: 16; CDR3 DNA: TGTGCCACCAGTGATTCGGCTAGCGGACCCCCCTACGAGCAGTACTTC; CDR3 protein: CATSDSASGPPYEQYF
J gene: TRBJ2-7; clone size: NA; V gene: TRBV6-5; D gene: NA; CDR3 length: 12; CDR3 DNA: TGTGCCAGCAGTGGATTGCGCTACGAGCAGTACTTC; CDR3 protein: CASSGLRYEQYF
J gene: TRBJ2-5; clone size: NA; V gene: TRBV12-3/TRBV12-4; D gene: TRBD2; CDR3 length: 16; CDR3 DNA: TGTGCCAGCAGCAATCGCCGGGAGGGGGTCCAAGAGACCCAGTACTTC; CDR3 protein: CASSNRREGVQETQYF
J gene: TRBJ2-7; clone size: once; V gene: TRBV7-9; D gene: TRBD2; CDR3 length: 18; CDR3 DNA: TGTGCCAGCAGGGCCCCGACTAGCGGGGGGGCGAGGGACTACGAGCAGTACTTC; CDR3 protein: CASRAPTSGGARDYEQYF
J gene: TRBJ1-6; clone size: NA; V gene: TRBV30; D gene: NA; CDR3 length: 12; CDR3 DNA: TGTGCCTGGAGTGCAACAGTCGCACCCCTCCACTTT; CDR3 protein: CAWSATVAPLHF
J gene: TRBJ1-4; clone size: NA; V gene: TRBV24-1; D gene: TRBD1; CDR3 length: 15; CDR3 DNA: TGTGCCACCAGTGATCGCACAGGGGGCCATGAAAAACTGTTTTTT; CDR3 protein: CATSDRTGGHEKLFF
J gene: TRBJ2-2; clone size: NA; V gene: TRBV2; D gene: TRBD2; CDR3 length: 16; CDR3 DNA: TGTGCCAGCAGGTTTACTAGCGGGGGGGACACCGGGGAGCTGTTTTTT; CDR3 protein: CASRFTSGGDTGELFF
J gene: TRBJ1-2; clone size: few; V gene: TRBV20-1; D gene: NA; CDR3 length: 14; CDR3 DNA: TGCAGTTACACAACCCCCGGGACCGGTTATGGCTACACCTTC; CDR3 protein: CSYTTPGTGYGYTF
J gene: TRBJ1-2; clone size: few; V gene: TRBV18; D gene: NA; CDR3 length: 15; CDR3 DNA: TGTGCCAGCTCGAGGTCTTTAGGGGAGGACTATGGCTACACCTTC; CDR3 protein: CASSRSLGEDYGYTF
J gene: TRBJ2-1; clone size: NA; V gene: TRBV24-1; D gene: NA; CDR3 length: 18; CDR3 DNA: TGTGCCACCAGTGGGAGGGGGCGCCTTGCGGGATCCTACAATGAGCAGTTCTTC; CDR3 protein: CATSGRGRLAGSYNEQFF
J gene: TRBJ2-2; clone size: few; V gene: TRBV11-2; D gene: TRBD1; CDR3 length: 15; CDR3 DNA: TGTGCCAGCAGCTGGGACAGGGGAAGCACCGGGGAGCTGTTTTTT; CDR3 protein: CASSWDRGSTGELFF
J gene: TRBJ2-3; clone size: few; V gene: TRBV4-1; D gene: TRBD2; CDR3 length: 18; CDR3 DNA: TGCGCCAGCAGCCAAGTTCCTAGCGGGGGGGCATTCACAGATACGCAGTATTTT; CDR3 protein: CASSQVPSGGAFTDTQYF